Listed below are T cell receptor beta chains from one sample, sequenced in a study of cytomegalovirus exposure and HLA in healthy donors. Repertoires were generated with immunoSEQ multiplex PCR, while TCRdb's copy carries only in-frame clones and drops some. Among about 140,000 clones listed, approximately 80% were seen once. Sequencing was performed on PBMCs. These receptors all come from a man aged 25 to 45 in good health and CMV-seronegative. The CDR3 runs from the conserved cysteine through the conserved F or W. The order of the fields is J gene, CDR3 length, clone size, V gene, CDR3 protein. Only some rows state a clone size, as once, few, many or a class for expanded clones.

>TRBJ1-4|14|few|TRBV5-4
CASSQQGAGEKLFF
>TRBJ1-5|13|-|TRBV30
CAWSVRGNQPQHF
>TRBJ2-5|15|few|TRBV10-3
CAISGDRDREETQYF
>TRBJ2-1|15|-|TRBV6-1
CASSRGPSGNNEQFF
>TRBJ2-5|16|-|TRBV7-2
CASSSRLAGGRETQYF
>TRBJ1-2|17|-|TRBV7-4
CASTPRARTGSHYGYTF
>TRBJ1-6|13|-|TRBV30
CAWSQTGGEPLHF
>TRBJ2-1|12|-|TRBV25-1
CASSGVQDEQFF
>TRBJ1-2|13|many|TRBV15
CATSSRTGTGYTF
>TRBJ2-7|16|-|TRBV9
CASSPSLDRAWYEQYF
>TRBJ2-2|13|-|TRBV15
CATRETNTGELFF
>TRBJ2-3|13|-|TRBV6-4
CASSVRGTDTQYF
>TRBJ2-7|15|-|TRBV27
CASRLRGARFHEQYF
>TRBJ2-5|15|-|TRBV4-1
CASSQWGQEEETQYF
>TRBJ2-7|16|-|TRBV27
CASSPRRTSATYEQYF
>TRBJ2-3|14|once|TRBV25-1
CASSKQGATDTQYF
>TRBJ2-3|17|-|TRBV9
CASSWTTSVGRTDTQYF
>TRBJ1-2|16|-|TRBV5-8
CASLPTGISIGYGYTF
>TRBJ2-2|19|-|TRBV19
CASSIGGLAGLPLIGELFF
>TRBJ1-4|15|-|TRBV10-3
CAISVGTGGDEKLFF
>TRBJ2-5|19|-|TRBV28
CASSPYQPWTSGIEETQYF
>TRBJ2-4|14|-|TRBV10-3
CAISERGDKNIQYF
>TRBJ2-3|14|-|TRBV7-9
CASSWDRGLDTQYF
>TRBJ2-3|14|-|TRBV2
CASIGGTGTDTQYF
>TRBJ1-5|13|-|TRBV27
CASSLDRVKPQHF
>TRBJ1-4|17|-|TRBV7-9
CASSLASRARTNEKLFF
>TRBJ2-1|15|-|TRBV9
CASSVDPAAYNEQFF
>TRBJ1-1|12|-|TRBV2
CASMEFETEAFF
>TRBJ1-5|14|-|TRBV27
CASRRTGGNQPQHF
>TRBJ2-7|15|-|TRBV7-9
CASSLELGSSYEQYF
>TRBJ2-3|15|-|TRBV6-1
CASSEDGVGTDTQYF
>TRBJ1-5|13|-|TRBV6-5
CATPTGNNQPQHF
>TRBJ2-1|13|few|TRBV28
CASSSGGYNEQFF
>TRBJ2-1|14|-|TRBV5-4
CASSRTSGKGEQFF
>TRBJ1-1|12|-|TRBV13
CASSSWGAEAFF
>TRBJ1-1|15|-|TRBV28
CASSLPTGTGNEAFF
>TRBJ1-2|16|-|TRBV15
CATSRDLGGSIIGYTF
>TRBJ2-5|13|-|TRBV10-1
CASSVRDQETQYF
>TRBJ2-6|15|once|TRBV28
CASSSQFSGANVLTF
>TRBJ2-7|14|-|TRBV7-9
CASSLGQGAYEQYF
>TRBJ1-2|14|-|TRBV28
CASSLTSLNYGYTF
>TRBJ2-2|15|few|TRBV6-5
CASSYSRALGGELFF
>TRBJ1-2|16|-|TRBV18
CASSPSQAPRYYGYTF
>TRBJ2-7|13|-|TRBV7-2
CASYIPAYGEQYF
>TRBJ2-1|10|once|TRBV20-1
CSAEALGQFF
>TRBJ1-2|17|-|TRBV7-9
CASSLAKGADWNYGYTF
>TRBJ2-7|15|-|TRBV15
CATSREVSVSYEQYF
>TRBJ2-1|15|few|TRBV5-1
CASSLAPGSYNEQFF
>TRBJ2-7|14|-|TRBV11-2
CASSLGTGLYEQYF
>TRBJ1-2|16|-|TRBV5-1
CASSLGSNGRDYGYTF
>TRBJ2-1|15|-|TRBV4-2
CASSGGGSSYNEQFF
>TRBJ1-3|13|-|TRBV19
CASSRGAGNTIYF
>TRBJ2-5|14|-|TRBV7-2
CASSPAGNQETQYF
>TRBJ2-4|15|-|TRBV5-1
CASSPWTGVKNIQYF
>TRBJ2-1|17|-|TRBV9
CASSVGAIVRSYNEQFF
>TRBJ2-3|14|once|TRBV19
CASSRRGGTDTQYF
>TRBJ2-7|14|-|TRBV27
CASSNLYRAYEQYF
>TRBJ1-1|15|-|TRBV28
CASSNPRGANTEAFF